This T cell receptor beta chain was sequenced for a study of Tregs in tolerant kidney transplant recipients. Recipient PBMCs carried a CFSE label and met irradiated graft donor PBMCs for approximately six days before FACS sorting. From germline, CDR1 is SEHNR and CDR2 FQNEAQ (reference sequence). V was clipped by 2 bases and J by 4 bases, with 12 bases between them. The CDR3 is 15 amino acids. The method was immunoSEQ multiplex PCR; TCRdb's version includes in-frame clones alone and lacks a portion of them. The table lists about 15,000 clones, around 53% of them singletons, with under 4% in the top ten. Note on this clone: What it recognizes is unknown.

Sequenced material: CD4+ T cells from blood cultured with allogeneic cells, taken before the transplant. This clonotype was sampled from a human patient who received a combined kidney and bone marrow transplant. The chain uses TRBV7-9 and TRBJ1-5, with TRBD1 as a possible D gene (5 bases). The CDR3 spells CASSLQQGENQPQHF. CDR3 in DNA: TGTGCCAGCAGCTTACAGCAGGGCGAAAATCAGCCCCAGCATTTT.